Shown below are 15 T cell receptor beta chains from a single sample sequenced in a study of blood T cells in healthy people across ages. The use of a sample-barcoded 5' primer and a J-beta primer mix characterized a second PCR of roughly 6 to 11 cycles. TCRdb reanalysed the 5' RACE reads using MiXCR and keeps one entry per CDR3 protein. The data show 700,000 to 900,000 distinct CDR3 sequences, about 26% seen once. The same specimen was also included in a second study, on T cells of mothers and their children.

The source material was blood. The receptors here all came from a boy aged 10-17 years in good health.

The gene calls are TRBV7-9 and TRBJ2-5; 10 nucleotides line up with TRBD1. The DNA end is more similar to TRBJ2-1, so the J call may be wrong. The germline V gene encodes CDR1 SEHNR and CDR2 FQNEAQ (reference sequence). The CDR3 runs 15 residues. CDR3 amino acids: CASSYGTGDGNEQFF. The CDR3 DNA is TGTGCCAGCAGCTACGGGACAGGGGACGGGAATGAGCAGTTCTTC.

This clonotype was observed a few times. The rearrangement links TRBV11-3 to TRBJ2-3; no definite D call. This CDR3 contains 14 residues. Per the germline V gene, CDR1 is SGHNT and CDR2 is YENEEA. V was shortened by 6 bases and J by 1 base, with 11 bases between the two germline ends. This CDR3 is CASSARHGTDTQYF. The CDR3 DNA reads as TGTGCCAGCAGTGCTAGGCATGGCACAGATACGCAGTATTTT.

The CDR3 region is CASSLRLAGSNTGELFF. In DNA form, the CDR3 reads TGTGCCAGCAGTTTACGACTAGCGGGATCGAACACCGGGGAGCTGTTTTTT. V usage is TRBV6-5 and J usage is TRBJ2-2, with TRBD2 matching 11 bases. Trimming at V came to 4 bases and at J to 0 bases, leaving 4 bases not matched to a gene. Germline assignment: CDR1 MNHEY and CDR2 SVGAGI. This CDR3 has 17 amino acids.

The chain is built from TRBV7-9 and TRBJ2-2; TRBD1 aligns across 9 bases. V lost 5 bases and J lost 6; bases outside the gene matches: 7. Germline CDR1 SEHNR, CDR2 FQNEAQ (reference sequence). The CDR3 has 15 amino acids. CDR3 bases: TGTGCCAGCAGCCCCAACAGGGGGCGGTCCGGGGAGCTGTTTTTT. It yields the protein CASSPNRGRSGELFF.

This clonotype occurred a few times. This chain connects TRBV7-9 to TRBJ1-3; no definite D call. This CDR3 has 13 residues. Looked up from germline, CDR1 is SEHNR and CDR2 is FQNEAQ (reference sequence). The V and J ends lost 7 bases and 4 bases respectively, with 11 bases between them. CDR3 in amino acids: CASTATEGNTIYF. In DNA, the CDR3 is TGTGCCAGCACCGCGACGGAAGGAAACACCATATATTTT.

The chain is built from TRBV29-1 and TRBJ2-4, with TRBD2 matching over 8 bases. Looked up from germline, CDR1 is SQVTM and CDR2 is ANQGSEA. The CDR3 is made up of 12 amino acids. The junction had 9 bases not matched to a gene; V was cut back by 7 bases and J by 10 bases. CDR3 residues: CSGSLAGPIQYF. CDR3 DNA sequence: TGCAGCGGAAGTCTAGCGGGCCCTATTCAGTACTTC.

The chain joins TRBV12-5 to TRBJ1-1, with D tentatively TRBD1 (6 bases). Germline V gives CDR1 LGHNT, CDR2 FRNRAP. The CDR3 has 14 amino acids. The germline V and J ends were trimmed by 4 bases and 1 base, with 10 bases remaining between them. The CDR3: CASGSGQANTEAFF. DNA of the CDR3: TGTGCTAGTGGTTCGGGACAAGCGAACACTGAAGCTTTCTTT. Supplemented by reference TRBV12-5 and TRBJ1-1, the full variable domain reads DARVTQTPRHKVTEMGQEVTMRCQPILGHNTVFWYRQTMMQGLELLAYFRNRAPLDDSGMPKDRFSAEMPDATLATLKIQPSEPRDSAVYFCASGSGQANTEAFFGQGTRLTVV.

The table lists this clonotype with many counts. The CDR3 nucleotides read TGTGCCAGCGGGCAAGGGGGCTCCTACGAGCAGTACTTC. Protein sequence: CASGQGGSYEQYF. The chain employs TRBV7-9 and TRBJ2-7; TRBD1 is a possible D gene (6 bases). The V gene's germline CDR1 is SEHNR and CDR2 FQNEAQ (reference sequence). Trimming stripped 8 bases from V and 0 bases from J, with 11 bases between. The CDR3 has 13 amino acids.

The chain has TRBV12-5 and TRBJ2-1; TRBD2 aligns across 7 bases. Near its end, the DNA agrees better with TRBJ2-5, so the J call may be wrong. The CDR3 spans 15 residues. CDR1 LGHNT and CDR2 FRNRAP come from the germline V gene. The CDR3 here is CASGLRSGGQETQYF. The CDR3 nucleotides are TGTGCTAGTGGTTTGAGGTCGGGGGGCCAAGAGACCCAGTACTTC.

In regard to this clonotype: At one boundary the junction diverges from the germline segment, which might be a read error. The CDR3 reads CASSQTTTSVF. The CDR3 DNA reads TGTGCCAGCAGTCAAACTACCACTAGCGTATTT. The V gene is TRBV12-3 or TRBV12-4, the J gene TRBJ2-3, with 7 bases that match TRBD2. The CDR3 has 11 amino acids.

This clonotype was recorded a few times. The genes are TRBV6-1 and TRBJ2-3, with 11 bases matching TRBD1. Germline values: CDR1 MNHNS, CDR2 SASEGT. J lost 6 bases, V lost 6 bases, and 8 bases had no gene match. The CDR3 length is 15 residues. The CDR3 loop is CASRRTGGRGDTQYF. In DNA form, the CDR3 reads TGTGCCAGCAGAAGGACAGGGGGCAGGGGGGATACGCAGTATTTT.

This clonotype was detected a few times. CDR3 in amino acids: CSVEDRQGGGRETQYF. The CDR3 DNA reads TGCAGCGTTGAAGATCGACAGGGGGGGGGTAGAGAGACCCAGTACTTC. The chain uses TRBV29-1 and TRBJ2-5, with 9 nucleotides matching TRBD1. Trimming removed 0 bases from V and 4 bases from J; junction bases left unmatched: 9. The length of the CDR3 is 16 residues. CDR1 is SQVTM, CDR2 ANQGSEA, per germline.

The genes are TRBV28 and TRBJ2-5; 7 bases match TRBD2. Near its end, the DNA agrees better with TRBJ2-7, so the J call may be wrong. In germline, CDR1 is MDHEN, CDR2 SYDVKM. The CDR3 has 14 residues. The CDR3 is CASGGGQGSYEQYF. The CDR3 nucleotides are TGTGCCAGCGGGGGAGGGCAGGGATCATACGAGCAGTACTTC.

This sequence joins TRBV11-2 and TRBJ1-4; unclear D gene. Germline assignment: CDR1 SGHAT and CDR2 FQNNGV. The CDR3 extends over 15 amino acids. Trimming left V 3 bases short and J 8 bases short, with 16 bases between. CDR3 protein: CASSFGPNLREKLFF. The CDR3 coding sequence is TGTGCCAGCAGCTTCGGTCCCAACCTCAGGGAAAAACTGTTTTTT.

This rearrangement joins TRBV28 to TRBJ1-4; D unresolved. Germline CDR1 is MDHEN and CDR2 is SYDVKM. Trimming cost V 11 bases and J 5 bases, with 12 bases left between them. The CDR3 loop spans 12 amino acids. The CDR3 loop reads CAFGRRNEKLFF. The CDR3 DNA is TGTGCCTTCGGACGGCGGAATGAAAAACTGTTTTTT.